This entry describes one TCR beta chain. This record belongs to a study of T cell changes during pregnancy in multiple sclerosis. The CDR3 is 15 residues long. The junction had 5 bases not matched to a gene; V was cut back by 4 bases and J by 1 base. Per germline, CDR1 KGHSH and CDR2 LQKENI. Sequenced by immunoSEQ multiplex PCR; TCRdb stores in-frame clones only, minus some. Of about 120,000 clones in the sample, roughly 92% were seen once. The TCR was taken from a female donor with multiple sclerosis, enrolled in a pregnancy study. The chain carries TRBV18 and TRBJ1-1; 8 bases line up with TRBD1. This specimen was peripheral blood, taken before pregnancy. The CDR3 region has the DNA TGTGCCAGCTCACTAGGACAGGGCCCGAACACTGAAGCTTTCTTT. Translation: CASSLGQGPNTEAFF.